This entry describes one TCR beta chain. What it recognizes is unknown. The CDR3 extends over 15 amino acids. CDR1 SEHNR and CDR2 FQNEAQ come from the germline V gene (reference sequence). The J segment lost 2 bases and the V segment lost 2 bases, leaving 6 bases of the junction unmatched. The repertoire was sequenced with immunoSEQ multiplex PCR; TCRdb's copy has only in-frame clones and lacks some. In the table there are some 130,000 clones, 70% to 85% of which are singletons. This sample is part of a study of cytomegalovirus exposure and HLA in healthy donors. General study points: Most sequenced TCRs were rare (though some public TCRs occurred in many donors).

The material sequenced was PBMCs. This receptor was taken from a man aged 25 to 40 in good health and CMV-seropositive. V and J are TRBV7-9 and TRBJ2-7, with TRBD1 matching 7 bases. Here the CDR3 reads CASSLTGTVAYEQYF. The CDR3 region has the DNA TGTGCCAGCAGCTTAACTGGGACAGTGGCCTACGAGCAGTACTTC.